The 13 T cell receptor beta chains below were found in one sample sequenced in a study of blood T cells in healthy people across ages. A second PCR of 7 to 11 cycles used a sample-barcoded 5' primer and a J-beta primer mix. Each CDR3 protein is one row after TCRdb ran MiXCR on the 5' RACE reads. The table includes roughly 680,000 distinct CDR3 sequences, more than 20% detected once. The specimen was blood. The receptors were gathered from a man in his sixties or seventies in good health.

This clonotype was observed a few times. The chain recombines TRBV4-2 with TRBJ2-3, with TRBD2 identical over 7 bases. CDR1 and CDR2 (germline): LGHNA, YNFKEQ. Trimming at V came to 0 bases and at J to 4 bases, leaving 7 bases not matched to a gene. The CDR3 has 16 residues. DNA for the CDR3: TGTGCCAGCAGCCAAGATGGGCGGGAGCCCCCAGATACGCAGTATTTT. Encoded protein: CASSQDGREPPDTQYF.

This clonotype has more than one count but fewer than ten. V and J are TRBV7-9 and TRBJ2-7, with 11 bases that match TRBD1. The CDR3 is 17 amino acids. The germline V gene has CDR1 SEHNR and CDR2 FQNEAQ (reference sequence). With 4 bases clipped from V and 2 bases from J, the junction kept 10 bases outside the gene matches. The CDR3: CASSYMGVGQGAYEQYF. CDR3 coding DNA: TGTGCCAGCAGCTATATGGGGGTGGGACAGGGGGCCTACGAGCAGTACTTC.

J is TRBJ2-5 and V is TRBV29-1, with TRBD2 matching 12 bases. The closer fit of TRBJ2-7 to the DNA end suggests the J call may be wrong. The germline gives CDR1 SQVTM, CDR2 ANQGSEA. The CDR3 length is 15 residues. The CDR3 region has the DNA TGCAGCGTTGTCGACCTAGCGGGGGGGACCTACGAGCAGTACTTC. It specifies CSVVDLAGGTYEQYF.

This clonotype was seen more than once but under ten times. V gene TRBV10-3 combines with J gene TRBJ2-1, with TRBD2 matching 8 bases. The CDR3 sequence is 15 residues long. J lost 5 bases, V lost 0 bases, and 3 bases had no gene match. Germline assignment: CDR1 ENHRY and CDR2 SYGVKD. In nucleotides, the CDR3 is TGTGCCATCAGTGAGTCGGACGGGAGGGACAATGAGCAGTTCTTC. Its translation: CAISESDGRDNEQFF.

The J gene is TRBJ2-1, the V gene TRBV7-3; D perhaps matches TRBD2 (6 bases). The germline V gene encodes CDR1 SGHTA and CDR2 FQGTGA. The CDR3 is 16 amino acids. V was shortened by 1 base and J by 4 bases, with 14 bases between the two germline ends. CDR3 in amino acids: CASSLNPLAVYNEQFF. The CDR3 nucleotides read TGTGCCAGCAGCTTAAATCCACTAGCTGTATACAATGAGCAGTTCTTC.

This clonotype was recorded a few times. The CDR3 nucleotides are TGTGCCACCAGCAACCTCGGGGTTAGGAACAATGAGCAGTTCTTC. Amino acids: CATSNLGVRNNEQFF. The chain couples TRBV15 to TRBJ2-1, with D maybe TRBD2 (5 bases). The CDR3 consists of 15 residues. V lost 4 bases to trimming and J lost 5 bases, with 15 bases between them. Germline V gives CDR1 LNHNV, CDR2 YYDKDF (reference sequence).

A few counts support this clonotype. The J gene is TRBJ1-6, the V gene TRBV3-1, with 9 bases that match TRBD1. In germline, CDR1 is LGHDT, CDR2 YNNKEL (reference sequence). CDR3 size: 17 residues. Trimming took 1 base from V and 7 from J; bases not matched to a gene: 8. CDR3 protein: CASSQAPGTGLNSPLHF. DNA of the CDR3: TGTGCCAGCAGCCAAGCTCCCGGGACAGGGCTGAATTCACCCCTCCACTTT.

This clonotype was seen ten or more times. The rearrangement joins TRBV12-3 or TRBV12-4 to TRBJ2-5; D not certain. V lost 8 bases, J lost 5 bases, and 12 bases lay in between. The CDR3 is 12 residues long. CDR3 in amino acids: CASADSGETQYF. For the CDR3, the DNA is TGTGCCAGCGCCGACTCCGGGGAGACCCAGTACTTC.

The chain employs TRBV6-6 and TRBJ2-1; D gene uncertain. Germline V CDR1 and CDR2: MNHNY, SVGAGI (reference sequence). Trimming removed 2 bases at V and 5 bases at J, with 4 bases between. The CDR3 has 12 residues. Here the CDR3 reads CASSYEDNEQFF. The CDR3 nucleotides are TGTGCCAGCAGTTACGAAGACAATGAGCAGTTCTTC.

This clonotype was recorded at least ten times. The rearrangement joins TRBV21-1 to TRBJ1-4. TRBV21-1 is a listed pseudogene. This CDR3 has 14 residues. The CDR3 bases are TGTGCCAGCAGAAAAGGGGGAGGTGGTGAAAAACTGTTTTTT. This translates into CASRKGGGGEKLFF.

This clonotype was observed a few times. The chain combines TRBV10-3 with TRBJ2-2, with TRBD2 matching 8 bases. The CDR3 has 13 amino acids. J gave up 4 bases and V 10 bases, and 5 bases lay outside the gene matches. CDR1 and CDR2 from the germline V gene are ENHRY and SYGVKD. The CDR3 sequence: CATGREATGELFF. The CDR3 bases are TGTGCCACCGGGAGGGAGGCCACCGGGGAGCTGTTTTTT.

The chain employs TRBV7-2 and TRBJ2-7; D gene unclear. V lost 5 bases to trimming and J lost 4 bases, with 15 bases between them. The CDR3 loop spans 14 amino acids. CDR1 SGHTA and CDR2 FQGNSA come from the germline V gene. This CDR3 is CASSKTKDHYEQYF. The CDR3 DNA follows: TGTGCCAGCAGCAAAACGAAAGACCATTACGAGCAGTACTTC.

The V and J genes are TRBV12-5 and TRBJ2-1; D remains unclear. Germline CDR1 is LGHNT and CDR2 is FRNRAP. V was clipped by 2 bases and J by 5 bases, with 4 bases between them. The CDR3 length is 12 residues. The CDR3: CASGLTDNEQFF. For the CDR3, the DNA is TGTGCTAGTGGTTTGACAGACAATGAGCAGTTCTTC.